This entry lists 10 T cell receptor beta chains sequenced from one sample in a study of blood T cell repertoires in COVID-19. TCRdb's table, derived via immunoSEQ multiplex PCR, lists solely in-frame clones and lacks some. The sample contains more than 300,000 clones, 70% to 90% of which appear only once. The specimen was PBMCs or T cells enriched from blood (not recorded which). The source of these receptors is a woman aged 25 to 39 who had recovered from COVID-19.

The count of this clone is one. V is TRBV5-4 and J is TRBJ1-1, with 7 bases aligning to TRBD1. CDR1 is SGHNT, CDR2 YYREEE, per germline (reference sequence). The CDR3 sequence is 11 residues long. The ends lost 4 bases at V and 12 bases at J; junction bases unmatched: 6. CDR3 nucleotide sequence: TGTGCCAGCAGCGGGCCGACAGGGACTTTCTTT. Translation gives CASSGPTGTFF.

This chain uses TRBV19 with TRBJ1-1, with a possible D match to TRBD1 (5 bases). Germline-derived CDR1 and CDR2 are LNHDA and SQIVND (reference sequence). The CDR3 runs to 13 residues. V was cut by 3 bases and J by 3 bases, with 8 bases left in between. In nucleotides, the CDR3 is TGTGCCAGTAGTATTCGGGACTACACTGAAGCTTTCTTT. Residues: CASSIRDYTEAFF. Drawing the rest from reference TRBV19 and TRBJ1-1, the complete variable domain is DGGITQSPKYLFRKEGQNVTLSCEQNLNHDAMYWYRQDPGQGLRLIYYSQIVNDFQKGDIAEGYSVSREKKESFPLTVTSAQKNPTAFYLCASSIRDYTEAFFGQGTRLTVV.

In its sample, this clone was seen once. The chain links TRBV10-3 to TRBJ1-1; D is undetermined. The CDR3 covers 11 residues. CDR1 ENHRY and CDR2 SYGVKD come from the germline V gene. Trimming stripped 3 bases from V and 7 bases from J, with 6 bases between. CDR3 region: CAISDAGEAFF. CDR3 nucleotide sequence: TGTGCCATCAGTGATGCAGGTGAAGCTTTCTTT.

CDR3 residues: CAISPTGVTEAFF. The DNA of the CDR3 is TGTGCCATCAGTCCCACAGGGGTCACTGAAGCTTTCTTT. The chain combines TRBV10-3 with TRBJ1-1; 7 bases match TRBD1. J was trimmed by 4 bases and V by 5 bases; bases with no gene match: 4. This CDR3 contains 13 residues. Germline values: CDR1 ENHRY, CDR2 SYGVKD.

The chain uses TRBV7-6 and TRBJ1-1, with D perhaps matching TRBD1 (6 bases). Trimming left V 5 bases short and J 2 bases short, with 18 bases between. Germline V gene data show CDR1 as SGHVS and CDR2 as FNYEAQ. This CDR3 is 16 amino acids long. For the CDR3, the DNA is TGTGCCAGCAGCCCCCCCCCGGGACACGGTAACACTGAAGCTTTCTTT. Translated, it gives CASSPPPGHGNTEAFF.

The chain is built from TRBV6-6 and TRBJ2-7; D possibly corresponds to TRBD2 (5 bases). Germline loops: CDR1 MNHNY, CDR2 SVGAGI (reference sequence). This CDR3 spans 13 amino acids. V gave up 6 bases and J gave up 4 bases, with 13 bases separating them. The CDR3 region is CASSRGLGYEQYF. Written as DNA, the CDR3 is TGTGCCAGCAGCCGCGGGCTAGGGTACGAGCAGTACTTC.

V gene TRBV3-1 (or the pseudogene TRBV3-2) combines with J gene TRBJ2-1, with TRBD2 matching over 12 bases. Trimming cost V 4 bases and J 6 bases; bases outside gene matches: 7. Germline assignment: CDR1 LGHDT and CDR2 YNNKEL (reference sequence). This CDR3 spans 16 amino acids. CDR3 coding DNA: TGTGCCAGCAGCCCGTCCGCTAGCGGGGGGGTCAATGAGCAGTTCTTC. Translation gives CASSPSASGGVNEQFF.

The rearrangement uses TRBV5-1 and TRBJ2-1; tentative D call: TRBD1 (5 bases). V lost 4 bases and J 9 bases, leaving 26 bases between the germline ends. This CDR3 contains 17 residues. CDR1 and CDR2 from the germline V gene are SGHRS and YFSETQ. CDR3 bases: TGCGCCAGCAGCGCGGCGACAGCAGGACCGACCGGCGCTGAGCAGTTCTTC. Its translation: CASSAATAGPTGAEQFF.

CDR3 nucleotide sequence: TGTGCCAGCAGCCCCGGGACAGGGGACGAGCAGTACTTC. Translating gives CASSPGTGDEQYF. This chain links TRBV7-9 with TRBJ2-7; TRBD1 agrees at 10 bases. The length of the CDR3 is 13 residues. Trimming cost V 5 bases and J 5 bases; bases outside gene matches: 3. Germline V gene sequence: CDR1 SEHNR, CDR2 FQNEAQ (reference sequence).

The chain couples TRBV5-1 to TRBJ2-2; D call uncertain. CDR1 is SGHRS and CDR2 is YFSETQ in the germline V gene. Trimming shortened V by 2 bases and J by 5 bases, and 7 bases separated the two germline ends. The CDR3 has 13 residues. The chain's CDR3 is CASSFYQTGELFF. The CDR3 DNA is TGCGCCAGCAGCTTTTATCAGACCGGGGAGCTGTTTTTT.